The clone carrying this TCR beta chain was picked up many times. Its matching antigen is unknown. TCR beta CDR3 regions were amplified from RNA transcripts. Using the HTBI primer set, a first-round RT-PCR was run on the TCR CDR3. TCRdb ran MiXCR on the multiplex PCR reads and lists one entry per CDR3 protein. The sample consists of some 580,000 distinct CDR3 sequences, approximately 16% of them appearing once. Individuals with ophthalmopathy presented a Clinical Activity Score of at least 3, a NOSPECS grade of at least 4 and a duration under 3 months. CDR3 size: 14 residues. V dropped 3 bases and J dropped 7 bases, with 13 bases sitting between them. The entry originates in a study of T cells in Graves' hyperthyroidism and ophthalmopathy. The wider study: Peripheral blood was taken when the disease was first diagnosed, before any treatment began.

Study observations and caveats: Expanded thyroid clonotypes (above 0.001) were mostly also found in blood.

The receptor was derived from a middle-aged woman with Graves' ophthalmopathy. This sequence joins TRBV12-3 or TRBV12-4 and TRBJ2-1, with D maybe TRBD2 (5 bases). Sequencing used blood. CDR3 in DNA: TGTGCCAGCAGTTTGGGTGCGGACTGGAATGAGCAGTTCTTC. Translating gives CASSLGADWNEQFF.